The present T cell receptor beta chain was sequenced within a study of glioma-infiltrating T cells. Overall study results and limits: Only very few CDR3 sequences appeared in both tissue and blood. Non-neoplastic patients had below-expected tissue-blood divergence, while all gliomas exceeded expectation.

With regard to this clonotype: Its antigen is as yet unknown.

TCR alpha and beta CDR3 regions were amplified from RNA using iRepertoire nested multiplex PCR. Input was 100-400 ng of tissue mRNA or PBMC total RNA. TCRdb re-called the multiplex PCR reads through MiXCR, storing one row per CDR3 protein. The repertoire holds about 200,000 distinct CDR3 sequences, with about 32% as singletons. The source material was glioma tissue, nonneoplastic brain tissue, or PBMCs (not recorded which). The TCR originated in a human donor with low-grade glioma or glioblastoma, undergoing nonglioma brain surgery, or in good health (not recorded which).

The CDR3 nucleotides are TGTGCCAGAAGTCCAAATGTCAGGAGCTCTGGAAACACCATATATTTT. This encodes CARSPNVRSSGNTIYF. The chain is built from TRBV6-2 or TRBV6-3 and TRBJ1-3; D is uncertain. The germline V and J ends were trimmed by 9 bases and 0 bases, with 18 bases remaining between them. This CDR3 is built from 16 residues. The V gene's germline CDR1 is MNHEY and CDR2 SVGEGT.